This T cell receptor beta chain was observed in a study of cytomegalovirus exposure and HLA in healthy donors. The J segment lost 5 bases and the V segment lost 4 bases, leaving 6 bases of the junction unmatched. The CDR3 has 14 residues. In germline, CDR1 is SGHTA, CDR2 FQGNSA. Note on this clone: The antigen is unknown.

PCR was performed using 60 Vbeta and 13 Jbeta primers. Data came from immunoSEQ multiplex PCR; TCRdb stores just in-frame clones and leaves some out. Seen here are about 150,000 clones, about 72% observed once, and the top ten hold about 4.5%. Overall study findings and caveats: Published work reported that the classifier diagnosed cytomegalovirus status with high specificity and sensitivity.

This TCR was sampled from a man aged 60 to 75 in good health and CMV-seronegative. The sequencing sample was made of PBMCs. The V call is TRBV7-2, the J call TRBJ2-5; 8 nucleotides line up with TRBD1. The CDR3 DNA sequence: TGTGCCAGCAGCTCTTACGGACAGGGCGAGACCCAGTACTTC. The encoded protein is CASSSYGQGETQYF.